Given below is one TCR beta chain in context. This CDR3 fails to terminate in the conserved phenylalanine or tryptophan, so it likely reflects a read error. The limits of the CDR3 on the DNA are not certain, so only TCRdb's listed CDR3 is given. This sample stems from a study of shared clonotypes between healthy human individuals. An assay was performed, and its level was deep. Data came from immunoSEQ multiplex PCR; TCRdb stores just in-frame clones and leaves some out. The data contain some 1,400,000 clones, roughly 96% of them singletons. Termini included, the CDR3 measures 10 amino acids. CDR1 is DFQATT and CDR2 is SNEGSKA in the germline V gene (reference sequence).

Sequencing input: naive CD4+ T cells sorted from blood. Subset reported: CD45RA+ positively selected. This chain joins TRBV20-1 and TRBJ2-7; TRBD1, the D gene given by the table, was not confirmed from the DNA. This clonotype was sampled from a young man in good health. CDR3 sequence reads: CSARGGQGAS.